This TCR beta chain was retrieved from a study of healthy donors' naive CD4 and CD8 T cells. Study results and limitations: Naive CD4+ and CD8+ cells reportedly differed in usage of most V and J genes.

The CDR3 has 13 residues. V was clipped by 0 bases and J by 2 bases, with 8 bases between them. The germline CDR1 and CDR2 sequences are SQVTM and ANQGSEA. A linear amplification protocol produced the TCR libraries from about 450 ng of total RNA. One entry per CDR3 protein results from TCRdb running MiXCR on the reads. The table shows approximately 200,000 distinct CDR3 sequences, with around three quarters occurring only once. A remark on this clonotype: Its target is not known.

Sequenced: naive CD4+ and CD8+ T cells sorted from blood, pooled from several donors. The chain links TRBV29-1 to TRBJ2-7; D ambiguous. The receptor was derived from a pool of human donors in good health; the sample pools cells from several healthy donors. The CDR3 reads CSVEEKGTYEQYF. For the CDR3, the DNA is TGCAGCGTTGAAGAAAAGGGCACCTACGAGCAGTACTTC.